These T cell receptor beta chains were read from a single sample in a study of blood T cell repertoires in COVID-19. Profiled with immunoSEQ multiplex PCR; TCRdb holds only in-frame clones, not every one. In the table there are some 150,000 clones, roughly 89% of which are singletons. Sample: peripheral blood. All receptors derive from a man in his late teens or twenties with active or convalescent COVID-19. CDR3s include the opening cysteine and the closing phenylalanine or tryptophan. D genes are given only for firm matches.

j_gene,d_gene,len,v_gene,CDR3aa,CDR3nt
TRBJ1-5,-,13,TRBV19,CASSGAVTGPQHF,TGTGCCAGTAGTGGGGCAGTCACGGGGCCCCAGCATTTT
TRBJ2-3,TRBD1,17,TRBV6-4,CASSAGTGIHSTDTQYF,TGTGCCAGCAGTGCCGGGACAGGGATCCACAGCACAGATACGCAGTATTTT
TRBJ2-3,-,13,TRBV10-3,CAIKEGDTDTQYF,TGTGCCATCAAGGAGGGCGACACAGATACGCAGTATTTT
TRBJ1-1,TRBD1,14,TRBV5-1,CASSPTGVDTEAFF,TGCGCCAGCAGCCCAACAGGGGTCGACACTGAAGCTTTCTTT
TRBJ2-7,TRBD1,15,TRBV29-1,CSGKGGTGGTYEQYF,TGCAGCGGTAAGGGCGGGACAGGGGGGACCTACGAGCAGTACTTC
TRBJ1-2,TRBD1,14,TRBV7-9,CASSPEQGVRGYTF,TGTGCCAGCAGCCCAGAACAGGGGGTACGGGGCTACACCTTC
TRBJ1-1,-,15,TRBV3-1/TRBV3-2,CASSLLQGVNTEAFF,TGTGCCAGCAGCCTCTTACAGGGAGTGAACACTGAAGCTTTCTTT
TRBJ2-7,TRBD1,15,TRBV11-3,CASSFSTGGAYEQYF,TGTGCCAGCAGCTTTTCGACAGGGGGCGCCTACGAGCAGTACTTC
TRBJ2-2,-,16,TRBV6-5,CASSYSALELTGELFF,TGTGCCAGCAGTTACAGCGCCCTGGAACTCACCGGGGAGCTGTTTTTT
TRBJ2-5,TRBD2,16,TRBV4-1,CASSADGLAGQETQYF,TGCGCCAGCAGCGCGGACGGACTAGCGGGACAAGAGACCCAGTACTTC
TRBJ2-3,TRBD2,14,TRBV19,CASSGTSGVDTQYF,TGTGCCAGTAGTGGGACTAGCGGGGTAGATACGCAGTATTTT
TRBJ1-5,-,15,TRBV7-2,CASSPTRGGNQPQHF,TGTGCCAGCAGCCCCACCCGCGGGGGTAATCAGCCCCAGCATTTT
TRBJ1-5,-,14,TRBV20-1,CSASLRGESQPQHF,TGCAGTGCTAGTCTCAGGGGTGAAAGCCAGCCCCAGCATTTT
TRBJ1-5,TRBD1,14,TRBV3-1/TRBV3-2,CASSHGGDREPQHF,TGTGCCAGCAGCCATGGGGGGGACAGGGAACCCCAGCATTTT
TRBJ1-2,-,14,TRBV11-2,CASSVRKGGVFYTF,TGTGCCAGCAGCGTGAGGAAAGGGGGGGTATTCTACACCTTC
TRBJ1-2,TRBD1,14,TRBV2,CASSATGQHYGYTF,TGTGCCAGCAGTGCGACGGGACAGCACTATGGCTACACCTTC
TRBJ2-3,TRBD1,15,TRBV4-3,CASRPRQGAGDTQYF,TGCGCCAGCAGGCCTCGGCAGGGGGCAGGAGATACGCAGTATTTT
TRBJ2-7,TRBD1,15,TRBV11-2,CASSPTGTGAYEQYF,TGTGCCAGCAGCCCTACCGGGACAGGGGCCTACGAGCAGTACTTC
TRBJ1-2,-,15,TRBV9,CASSVARSSGSGYTF,TGTGCCAGCAGCGTAGCCCGCTCGTCCGGGAGTGGCTACACCTTC
TRBJ1-6,-,14,TRBV15,CATRETGFDSPLHF,TGTGCCACCAGGGAAACAGGGTTCGATTCACCCCTCCACTTT
TRBJ2-5,TRBD1,19,TRBV13,CASSLESGTGEVGKETQYF,TGTGCCAGCAGCCTAGAGTCCGGGACAGGGGAGGTGGGCAAAGAGACCCAGTACTTC
TRBJ1-2,TRBD1,15,TRBV29-1,CSVVPEQGANYGYTF,TGCAGCGTTGTCCCGGAACAGGGGGCTAACTATGGCTACACCTTC
TRBJ1-2,-,13,TRBV30,CAWSGSPGNGYTF,TGTGCCTGGAGTGGTTCCCCAGGGAATGGCTACACCTTC